One T cell receptor (beta chain) is described in this entry. The sample originates from a study of shared clonotypes between healthy human individuals. The assay was immunoSEQ multiplex PCR, and TCRdb's table has in-frame clones only and misses some. In the table there are over a million clones, 78% of which are singletons. The CDR3 spans 16 residues. CDR1 is LGHNA, CDR2 YNFKEQ, per germline. V lost 3 bases and J lost 0; bases outside the gene matches: 7. The sample was memory CD4+ T cells from PBMCs. Subset here: CD45RA-negative fraction. The clonotype originates from a man in his late teens or twenties in good health. Some clones in this sample may be carry-over from other donors' samples. The gene calls are TRBV4-2 and TRBJ2-7, with 8 bases matching TRBD1. CDR3 protein: CASSQAETGDSYEQYF. CDR3 in DNA: TGTGCCAGCAGCCAGGCCGAGACAGGGGACTCCTACGAGCAGTACTTC.